This entry features one T cell receptor beta chain sequence. Its antigen is currently unknown. Assay used: immunoSEQ multiplex PCR; TCRdb lists only in-frame clones, some missing. The sample yields some 62,000 clones, roughly 86% seen once. This specimen belongs to a study of OX40 agonist ivuxolimab in advanced cancers. Across the whole study: People who had prior anti-PD-1, anti-PD-L1 or anti-CTLA-4 therapy could take part, and about 40% had some.

Overall study results and limits: At doses 0.1 to 3.0 mg/kg, CD4+ and CD8+ clones expanded.

The origin of this receptor is an adult with an advanced solid tumor such as melanoma, head and neck, liver or kidney cancer. The sample was CD4+ or CD8+ T cells sorted from blood, taken in a trial of the OX40 agonist ivuxolimab.

This chain's CDR3 is CSTTGTAQETQYF. CDR3 DNA sequence: TGCAGCACAACCGGGACAGCACAAGAGACCCAGTACTTC. This chain uses TRBV29-1 with TRBJ2-5; the match to TRBD1 covers 7 bases. Trimming at V came to 8 bases and at J to 2 bases, leaving 8 bases not matched to a gene. Per germline, CDR1 SQVTM and CDR2 ANQGSEA. CDR3 length: 13 residues. The entire variable domain, with the rest obtained from reference TRBV29-1 and TRBJ2-5, is as follows: SAVISQKPSRDICQRGTSLTIQCQVDSQVTMMFWYRQQPGQSLTLIATANQGSEATYESGFVIDKFPISRPNLTFSTLTVSNMSPEDSSIYLCSTTGTAQETQYFGPGTRLLVL.